This record concerns one T cell receptor beta chain sequence. This specimen comes from a study of shared clonotypes between healthy human individuals. Clones were sequenced by immunoSEQ multiplex PCR, and TCRdb holds only the in-frame ones, with some missing. Of 1.5 million to 2.5 million clones in the sample, just under 95% are singletons; the top ten hold approximately 1%. The CDR3 is 12 amino acids. Germline V CDR1 and CDR2: GTSNPN, SVGIG (reference sequence). Trimming removed 6 bases from V and 2 bases from J, with 11 bases in between. As defined, naive CD8 cells were CD45RO-negative and positively selected for CCR7, with terminally differentiated effector memory CD45RA+ cells excluded. Every donor was a Caucasian adult from Nashville, Tennessee.

Sequencing used naive CD8+ T cells sorted from blood. The receptor was derived from a man aged 18 to 30 in good health. The rearrangement links TRBV30 to TRBJ2-7; D may be TRBD1 (6 bases). CDR3 loop: CACLQGTYEQYF. In nucleotides, the CDR3 is TGTGCCTGCCTACAGGGCACCTACGAGCAGTACTTC.